This paragraph covers one T cell receptor (beta chain) sequence. This sample was included in a study of blood T cell repertoires in COVID-19. Study-level background: The analysed material was cDNA or gDNA that came from T cells, B-cell-depleted T cells, or PBMCs.

The CDR3 contains 15 residues. The J segment lost 6 bases and the V segment lost 6 bases, leaving 7 bases of the junction unmatched. Germline-derived CDR1 and CDR2 are SGHTA and FQGTGA. The data were produced by immunoSEQ multiplex PCR, yet TCRdb's version contains in-frame clones alone and is incomplete. Among 310,000 or so clones listed, 75% to 90% were seen once. The sample comprised PBMCs or T cells enriched from blood (not recorded which). V and J are TRBV7-3 and TRBJ2-2, with TRBD1 matching over 10 bases. This TCR came from a woman aged 35 to 49 who had recovered from COVID-19. The CDR3 region is CASRRTGTGAGELFF. In DNA form, the CDR3 reads TGTGCCAGCAGGAGGACCGGGACAGGGGCCGGGGAGCTGTTTTTT.